Below are 8 T cell receptor beta chains sequenced from a single sample in a study of PD-1 blockade in classical Hodgkin lymphoma. Clones were sequenced by immunoSEQ multiplex PCR, and TCRdb holds only the in-frame ones, with some missing. The sample contains some 14,000 clones, 75% to 85% of which appear only once. All the patients suffered relapse after autologous stem cell transplantation, and brentuximab vedotin exposure differed. The sample in question was peripheral blood mononuclear cells (PBMCs), obtained before the second cycle of nivolumab. These receptors all come from a human donor with classical Hodgkin lymphoma.

The gene calls are TRBV7-6 and TRBJ1-6; D gene uncertain. The V gene's germline CDR1 is SGHVS and CDR2 FNYEAQ. The V gene lost 5 bases and the J gene lost 7 bases, with 12 bases spanning the gap. The CDR3 is 14 residues long. CDR3: CASSLQLGNSPLHF. The CDR3 DNA follows: TGTGCCAGCAGCCTTCAACTGGGGAATTCACCCCTCCACTTT.

The chain combines TRBV5-4 with TRBJ1-2, with D tentatively TRBD1 (6 bases). V gave up 2 bases and J gave up 8 bases, with 13 bases separating them. CDR3 length equals 13 residues. CDR1 is SGHNT and CDR2 is YYREEE in the germline V gene (reference sequence). DNA for the CDR3: TGTGCCAGCAGCTTTCAGGGGACGTCGGGCTACACCTTC. Translated, it gives CASSFQGTSGYTF.

The V call is TRBV4-2, the J call TRBJ2-7, with 9 nucleotides matching TRBD1. The CDR3 totals 15 residues. In germline, CDR1 is LGHNA, CDR2 YNFKEQ. V lost 5 bases, J lost 1 base, and 6 bases stayed unmatched. DNA for the CDR3: TGTGCCAGCAGCTTGGGGACAGGGATGTCCTACGAGCAGTACTTC. Amino acids: CASSLGTGMSYEQYF.

J is TRBJ2-4 and V is TRBV27, with D possibly being TRBD1 (5 bases). The V gene lost 0 bases and the J gene lost 0 bases, with 9 bases spanning the gap. Germline V gene data show CDR1 as MNHEY and CDR2 as SMNVEV (reference sequence). The CDR3 loop spans 16 amino acids. CDR3 coding DNA: TGTGCCAGCAGTTTATCAAGACAGCTAGCCAAAAACATTCAGTACTTC. Protein sequence: CASSLSRQLAKNIQYF.

The CDR3 is CAVQQPNTGELFF. The CDR3 DNA is TGTGCCGTACAGCAACCGAACACCGGGGAGCTGTTTTTT. The chain uses TRBV28 and TRBJ2-2; D gene unclear. V was cut by 11 bases and J by 0 bases, with 10 bases left in between. The germline gives CDR1 MDHEN, CDR2 SYDVKM. The CDR3 contains 13 residues.

This chain joins TRBV5-1 and TRBJ2-7; D is unclear. Germline lookup yields CDR1 SGHRS and CDR2 YFSETQ. CDR3 size: 14 residues. V dropped 4 bases and J dropped 1 base, with 12 bases sitting between them. For the CDR3, the DNA is TGCGCCAGCAGCGGCGGATTGGGGTCCTACGAGCAGTACTTC. Translating it yields CASSGGLGSYEQYF.

This chain uses TRBV5-1 with TRBJ2-3; 8 bases agree with TRBD1. This CDR3 has 14 amino acids. The germline V gene encodes CDR1 SGHRS and CDR2 YFSETQ. With V trimmed by 6 bases and J by 2 bases, 5 bases remained unmatched. DNA for the CDR3: TGCGCCAGCATACCGGGACAGGACACAGATACGCAGTATTTT. Residues: CASIPGQDTDTQYF.

The rearrangement links TRBV7-2 to TRBJ2-2; 7 nucleotides agree with TRBD1. CDR1 and CDR2 from the germline V gene are SGHTA and FQGNSA. The CDR3 contains 15 residues. V trimming: 1 base; J trimming: 1 base; junction bases outside the gene matches: 0. The CDR3 sequence is CASSLGTGNTGELFF. Written as DNA, the CDR3 is TGTGCCAGCAGCTTAGGGACAGGGAACACCGGGGAGCTGTTTTTT.